This T cell receptor (beta chain) was recorded in a study of shared T cell receptors in the human thymus. The ends were cut back, 2 bases at V and 4 bases at J, with 15 bases in the middle. Germline assignment: CDR1 WSHSY and CDR2 SAAADI. The CDR3 extends over 15 amino acids. Libraries were prepared by immunoSEQ multiplex PCR; TCRdb keeps only in-frame clonotypes and omits some of them. The table includes 700,000 or so clones, roughly 85% detected once. This sample was also put to use in a study of human thymus T cells. That work adds: Congenital heart defects were the reason for the corrective surgery that the donors, healthy Finnish infants, were having. Thymus was obtained from resections taken during corrective heart surgery. Repertoires sampled from thymus and blood appeared biased in V and J gene usage. A high degree of thymic repertoire overlap among unrelated individuals was reported in related research.

The chain carries TRBV10-2 and TRBJ2-7, with D tentatively TRBD2 (5 bases). Sequencing was done on a sample of thymocytes. The clonotype originates from a girl under two years old with a congenital heart defect. CDR3 bases: TGCGCCAGCAGTGAGCCGTGGAAGGGAGAGTACGAGCAGTACTTC. This translates into CASSEPWKGEYEQYF.